This T cell receptor (beta chain) was sequenced in a study of T cell responses to AZD1222 COVID-19 vaccine. As to this clone: The antigen is undetermined.

Sequencing used immunoSEQ multiplex PCR; TCRdb keeps in-frame clones, though not all of them. The top ten clones hold over 7% of a sample with approximately 28,000 clones, 92% of them seen once. Study findings and constraints: Only a handful of AZD1222 recipients, about six in all, had baseline seropositivity.

Germline V CDR1 and CDR2: SGHTA, FQGNSA. Trimming removed 3 bases from V and 6 bases from J, with 11 bases in between. The CDR3 extends over 13 amino acids. The V and J genes are TRBV7-2 and TRBJ1-2, with D possibly TRBD1 on 5 matching bases. Sequenced here: peripheral blood, sampled 28 days after the second AZD1222 dose. The clonotype was recovered from an adult who received the AZD1222 COVID-19 vaccine. CDR3 bases: TGTGCCAGCAGCTTTAGGGGAACGGATGGCTACACCTTC. Amino acids: CASSFRGTDGYTF.